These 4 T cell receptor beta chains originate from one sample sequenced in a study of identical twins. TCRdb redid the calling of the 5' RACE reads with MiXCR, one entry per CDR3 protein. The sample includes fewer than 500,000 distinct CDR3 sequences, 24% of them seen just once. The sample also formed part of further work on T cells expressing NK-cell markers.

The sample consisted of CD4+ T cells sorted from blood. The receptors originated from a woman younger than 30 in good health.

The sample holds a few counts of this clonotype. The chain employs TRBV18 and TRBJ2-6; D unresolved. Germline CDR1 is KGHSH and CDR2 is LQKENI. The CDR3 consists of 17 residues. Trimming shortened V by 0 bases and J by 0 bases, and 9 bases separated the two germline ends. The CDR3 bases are TGTGCCAGCTCACCACCGAATTCCTACTCTGGGGCCAACGTCCTGACTTTC. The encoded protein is CASSPPNSYSGANVLTF.

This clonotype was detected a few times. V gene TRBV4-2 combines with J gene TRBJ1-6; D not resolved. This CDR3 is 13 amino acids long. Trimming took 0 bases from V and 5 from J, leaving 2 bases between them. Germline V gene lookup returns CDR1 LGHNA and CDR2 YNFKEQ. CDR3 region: CASSQEDNSPLHF. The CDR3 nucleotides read TGTGCCAGCAGCCAAGAAGATAATTCACCCCTCCACTTT.

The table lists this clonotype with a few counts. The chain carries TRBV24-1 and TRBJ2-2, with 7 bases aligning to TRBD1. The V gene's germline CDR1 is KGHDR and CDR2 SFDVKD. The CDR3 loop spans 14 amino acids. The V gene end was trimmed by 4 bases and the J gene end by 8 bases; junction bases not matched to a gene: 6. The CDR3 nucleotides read TGTGCCACCAGTGACCCATCGGACAGGGGGGAGCTGTTTTTT. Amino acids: CATSDPSDRGELFF.

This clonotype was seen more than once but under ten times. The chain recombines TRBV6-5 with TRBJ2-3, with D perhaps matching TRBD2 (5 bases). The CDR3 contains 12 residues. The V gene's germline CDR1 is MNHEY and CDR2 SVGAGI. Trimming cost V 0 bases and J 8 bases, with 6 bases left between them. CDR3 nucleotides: TGTGCCAGCAGTTACTCTGGAGGTACGCAGTATTTT. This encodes CASSYSGGTQYF.